This entry lists 5 T cell receptor beta chains sequenced from one sample in a study of circulating CD8 cells and anti-PD-1 response in melanoma. Four subsets defined by PD-1 and/or TIGIT were sorted from live CD3+CD8+TCRalphabeta+ cells. Using approximately 15 ng of total RNA, TCR libraries were made with the QIAseq Immune Repertoire TCR panel. From the reads, TCRdb called clonotypes with MiXCR, one entry per CDR3 protein. The profile covers roughly 620 distinct CDR3 sequences, with almost 8% appearing a single time and 16% taken by the ten largest. Sample: CD8+ T cells from PBMCs, taken at baseline or after one month of anti-PD-1 therapy (not recorded which). These receptors all stem from a human donor with melanoma.

This clonotype counts as large. V gene TRBV27 combines with J gene TRBJ2-3; either TRBD1 or TRBD2 may fit D (5 bases each). Germline CDR1 reads MNHEY; CDR2 reads SMNVEV (reference sequence). Trimming removed 2 bases from V and 4 bases from J, with 10 bases in between. This CDR3 is 14 amino acids long. The CDR3, as DNA: TGTGCCAGCAGTTTACGGCAGGGAGCAGATACGCAGTATTTT. Its translation is CASSLRQGADTQYF.

The V gene is TRBV28, the J gene TRBJ2-4; 8 bases fit TRBD1. V gave up 5 bases and J gave up 6 bases; unmatched junction bases: 6. CDR1 and CDR2 (germline): MDHEN, SYDVKM. This CDR3 comprises 14 residues. CDR3 loop: CASSLETGVNIQYF. CDR3 coding DNA: TGTGCCAGCAGTCTAGAGACAGGGGTAAACATTCAGTACTTC.

This clonotype is judged large. The chain employs TRBV27 and TRBJ2-7; 10 nucleotides match TRBD1. This CDR3 region has 15 residues. Germline CDR1 MNHEY, CDR2 SMNVEV (reference sequence). Trimming cost V 3 bases and J 7 bases; bases outside gene matches: 9. The CDR3 coding sequence is TGTGCCAGCAGTTTTACCGGGACAGGGGTACGTGAGCAGTACTTC. It translates to CASSFTGTGVREQYF.

Turning to this clonotype: The conserved closing phenylalanine or tryptophan is absent in this CDR3, likely reflecting a read error. The V call is TRBV5-4, the J call TRBJ2-7, with unresolved D. The ends were cut back, 0 bases at V and 0 bases at J, with 13 bases in the middle. CDR1 is SGHNT, CDR2 YYREEE, per germline (reference sequence). The length of the CDR3 is 16 residues. CDR3 protein: CASSLAGPSSSYEQYL. The CDR3 region has the DNA TGTGCCAGCAGCTTGGCCGGGCCCTCTAGCTCCTACGAGCAGTACCTC.

This clonotype is large within its sample. The chain carries TRBV29-1 and TRBJ2-2, with D perhaps TRBD2 (5 bases). The CDR3 is 14 residues long. The germline V gene encodes CDR1 SQVTM and CDR2 ANQGSEA. Trimming took 5 bases from V and 0 from J, leaving 10 bases between them. The CDR3 nucleotides are TGCAGCGTTACCGGAGGCGCGAACACCGGGGAGCTGTTTTTT. Residues: CSVTGGANTGELFF.